Listed below are T cell receptor beta chains from one sample, sequenced in a study of T cells after yellow fever vaccination. TCRdb re-called the 5' RACE reads with MiXCR, one entry per CDR3 protein. The table includes about 94,000 distinct CDR3 sequences, almost 9% detected once. Sequenced material: CD8+ T cells not binding an NS4B(214-222) dextramer, sorted from PBMCs, taken approximately 15 days after the first yellow fever vaccination. All receptors derive from a man between 18 and 29 years old who received the YFV17D yellow fever vaccine. CDR3s include the opening cysteine and the closing phenylalanine or tryptophan. A D gene is named only where the DNA matches it firmly. For some rows the clone size is stated as once, few or many, or as a class when expanded; others skip it.

j_call clone_size d_call v_call cdr3_nt cdr3_aa
TRBJ1-4 many NA TRBV27 TGTGCCAGCAGTTTAAACCGGTGGGATGAAAAACTGTTTTTT CASSLNRWDEKLFF
TRBJ2-3 NA NA TRBV19 TGTGCCAGTAGTATACTCCCGGGTGAGGAGGTCACAGATACGCAGTATTTT CASSILPGEEVTDTQYF
TRBJ2-3 few NA TRBV4-3 TGCGCCAGCGGGCCCTCGGGGAGGAGTAATACGCAGTATTTT CASGPSGRSNTQYF
TRBJ1-6 few NA TRBV12-3/TRBV12-4 TGTGCCAGCACCCCGGCGTTGGCGCTTGGTTCACCCCTCCACTTT CASTPALALGSPLHF
TRBJ2-2 NA TRBD2 TRBV6-5 TGTGCCAGCAGTTACTCCCGACTAGCGTCGAACACCGGGGAGCTGTTTTTT CASSYSRLASNTGELFF
TRBJ1-6 NA NA TRBV15 TGTGCCACCAGCATCCCAAATTCACCCCTCCACTTT CATSIPNSPLHF
TRBJ2-5 NA TRBD2 TRBV7-8 TGTGCCAGCAGCCTCGGGGGGGATGGGGAGACCCAGTACTTC CASSLGGDGETQYF
TRBJ2-2 NA NA TRBV7-6 TGTGCCAGCAGCGACGGGGGCGTAGGCACCGGGGAGCTGTTTTTT CASSDGGVGTGELFF
TRBJ2-7 NA NA TRBV10-2 TGCGCCAGCACCCTCGAAAACGGCGAGCAGTACTTC CASTLENGEQYF
TRBJ1-6 many NA TRBV7-2 TGTGCCAGCAGCTTAGGGGATTCACCCCTCCACTTT CASSLGDSPLHF
TRBJ2-1 NA TRBD2 TRBV14 TGTGCCAGCAGACCGTGGACTAGCGGCCCTAGCTCCTACAATGAGCAGTTCTTC CASRPWTSGPSSYNEQFF
TRBJ2-7 NA TRBD1 TRBV29-1 TGCAGCGTTGTTCCGGACAGGGCTTACGAGCAGTACTTC CSVVPDRAYEQYF
TRBJ1-1 NA NA TRBV11-1 TGTGCCAGCAGCGCAGGAAGGGAGTCCGCTTTCTTT CASSAGRESAFF
TRBJ2-3 NA TRBD2 TRBV7-9 TGTGCCAGCAGCCCGCGGGGGGCCCTAACTAGCACAGATACGCAGTATTTT CASSPRGALTSTDTQYF
TRBJ2-1 NA NA TRBV2 TGTGCCAGCAGACGAGGAGCGGTTGAGCAGTTCTTC CASRRGAVEQFF
TRBJ2-3 medium-sized NA TRBV5-1 TGCGCCAGCAGCTTCGAACGAGGCACAGATACGCAGTATTTT CASSFERGTDTQYF
TRBJ1-6 many NA TRBV4-3 TGCGCCAGCAGCCAAGACGCGGCGGGAGGGTCCTATAATTCACCCCTCCACTTT CASSQDAAGGSYNSPLHF
TRBJ1-1 NA NA TRBV28 TGTGCCAGCAGTTTAAGCCAGTTGGTCACTGAAGCTTTCTTT CASSLSQLVTEAFF
TRBJ2-1 many NA TRBV20-1 TGCAGTGCTAGCGTCCAAGGTTGGGGTCGGTACAATGAGCAGTTCTTC CSASVQGWGRYNEQFF
TRBJ1-1 few NA TRBV2 TGTGCCAGCAGTGAATATGGGGACTCTGAAGCTTTCTTT CASSEYGDSEAFF
TRBJ2-1 NA TRBD1 TRBV4-2 TGTGCCAGCAGCCAAGCGGGACAGGGGGTCGCAAATGAGCAGTTCTTC CASSQAGQGVANEQFF
TRBJ1-4 few NA TRBV12-3/TRBV12-4 TGTGCCAGCAGTCCGGACTCTTTAATGGATAATGAAAAACTGTTTTTT CASSPDSLMDNEKLFF